The rows below give T cell receptor beta chains drawn from one sample of a study of control samples from healthy donors and cancer patients. TCRdb keeps only in-frame clones here, not all; method: immunoSEQ multiplex PCR. Among fewer than 110,000 clones listed, 85% to 90% were seen once. The sequencing sample was made of blood. These receptors were obtained from a man in his thirties or forties in good health. Both conserved end residues are part of each CDR3. D genes are given only for firm matches. Size tells how often a clone was seen (once, few, many) or the class of an expanded clone, and some rows leave it out.

CDR3aa	CDR3nt	v_gene	j_gene	d_gene	abundance
CASSVNPGTSGANVLTF	TGTGCCAGCAGCGTTAACCCGGGGACCTCTGGGGCCAACGTCCTGACTTTC	TRBV9	TRBJ2-6	NA	NA
CASSDSGSYNEQFF	TGCGCCAGCAGTGATAGCGGCTCCTACAATGAGCAGTTCTTC	TRBV10-1	TRBJ2-1	NA	NA
CASSLSWTYTEAFF	TGTGCCAGCAGTTTATCCTGGACATACACTGAAGCTTTCTTT	TRBV28	TRBJ1-1	NA	NA
CASSDGEGNEQYF	TGTGCCAGCAGTGATGGCGAGGGCAACGAGCAGTACTTC	TRBV6-2/TRBV6-3	TRBJ2-7	NA	few
CASSLQAYETQYF	TGTGCCAGCAGCTTACAGGCTTACGAGACCCAGTACTTC	TRBV7-9	TRBJ2-5	NA	few
CASSLAEGIQPQHF	TGTGCCAGCAGCTTAGCTGAGGGAATTCAGCCCCAGCATTTT	TRBV7-8	TRBJ1-5	NA	few
CASSDSTGGNSPLHF	TGTGCCAGCAGTGACTCGACAGGGGGTAATTCACCCCTCCACTTT	TRBV6-4	TRBJ1-6	TRBD1	few
CASSFVGESTNEKLFF	TGTGCCAGCAGCTTTGTCGGGGAATCAACTAATGAAAAACTGTTTTTT	TRBV7-2	TRBJ1-4	NA	once
CASISRTGEEDYGYTF	TGTGCCAGCATTTCCCGGACAGGGGAGGAGGACTATGGCTACACCTTC	TRBV7-9	TRBJ1-2	TRBD1	NA
CASSLGPGVNTEAFF	TGTGCCAGCAGCTTAGGACCGGGTGTGAACACTGAAGCTTTCTTT	TRBV11-2	TRBJ1-1	NA	NA
CASSTYNEQFF	TGTGCCAGCAGCACTTACAATGAGCAGTTCTTC	TRBV7-6	TRBJ2-1	NA	NA
CASRSQGVGKNIQYF	TGTGCCAGCAGATCTCAGGGGGTGGGCAAAAACATTCAGTACTTC	TRBV6-5	TRBJ2-4	TRBD1	NA
CASSQEAGLRRNEQFF	TGCGCCAGCAGCCAAGAGGCTGGATTAAGGCGGAATGAGCAGTTCTTC	TRBV4-1	TRBJ2-1	NA	NA
CASMSSRGQNSPLHF	TGTGCCAGCATGTCGTCCCGGGGGCAGAATTCACCCCTCCACTTT	TRBV28	TRBJ1-6	NA	once
CASSENGNYGYTF	TGTGCCAGCAGTGAAAATGGTAACTATGGCTACACCTTC	TRBV2	TRBJ1-2	NA	NA
CASSQVGAVYQETQYF	TGCGCCAGCAGCCAAGTTGGGGCTGTGTACCAAGAGACCCAGTACTTC	TRBV4-1	TRBJ2-5	NA	NA
CASSGRGYNSPLHF	TGTGCCAGCAGTGGTCGGGGCTATAATTCACCCCTCCACTTT	TRBV27	TRBJ1-6	NA	NA
CASSLTGTGYGELFF	TGTGCCAGCAGTTTAACTGGGACAGGGTACGGGGAGCTGTTTTTT	TRBV28	TRBJ2-2	TRBD1	NA
CASSSETGSFLSGNTIYF	TGTGCCAGCAGCTCGGAGACAGGCTCTTTCCTCTCTGGAAACACCATATATTTT	TRBV5-5	TRBJ1-3	NA	NA
CASSFNPTDTQYF	TGTGCCAGCAGTTTCAATCCGACAGATACGCAGTATTTT	TRBV28	TRBJ2-3	NA	NA
CASSMGQPGKAFF	TGTGCCAGTAGTATGGGGCAGCCGGGAAAAGCTTTCTTT	TRBV19	TRBJ1-1	NA	NA